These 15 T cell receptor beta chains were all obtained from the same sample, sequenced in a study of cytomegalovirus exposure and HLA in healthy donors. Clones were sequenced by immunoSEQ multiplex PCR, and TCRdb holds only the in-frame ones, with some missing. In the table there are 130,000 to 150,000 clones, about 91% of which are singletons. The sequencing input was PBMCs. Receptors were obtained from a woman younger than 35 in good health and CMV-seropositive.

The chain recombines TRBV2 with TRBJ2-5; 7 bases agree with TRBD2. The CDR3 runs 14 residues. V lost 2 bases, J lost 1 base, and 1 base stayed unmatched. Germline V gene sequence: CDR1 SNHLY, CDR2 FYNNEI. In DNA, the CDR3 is TGTGCCAGCAGTGAAACGGGGGGCCAAGAGACCCAGTACTTC. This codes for CASSETGGQETQYF.

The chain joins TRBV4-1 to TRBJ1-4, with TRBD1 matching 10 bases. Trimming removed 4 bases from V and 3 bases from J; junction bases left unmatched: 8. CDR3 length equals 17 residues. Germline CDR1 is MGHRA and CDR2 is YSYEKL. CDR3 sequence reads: CASSPRTGGPPNEKLFF. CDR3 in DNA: TGCGCCAGCAGCCCCCGGACAGGGGGTCCCCCTAATGAAAAACTGTTTTTT.

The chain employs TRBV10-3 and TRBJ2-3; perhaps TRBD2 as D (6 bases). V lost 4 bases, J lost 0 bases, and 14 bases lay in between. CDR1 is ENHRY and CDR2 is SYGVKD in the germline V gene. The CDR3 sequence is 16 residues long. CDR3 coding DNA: TGTGCCATCAGTGGACCCTCTAGCGCAAGCACAGATACGCAGTATTTT. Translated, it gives CAISGPSSASTDTQYF.

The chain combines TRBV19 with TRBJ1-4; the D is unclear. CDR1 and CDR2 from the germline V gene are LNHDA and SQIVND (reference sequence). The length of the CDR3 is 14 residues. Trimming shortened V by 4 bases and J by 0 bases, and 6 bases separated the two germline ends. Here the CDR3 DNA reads TGTGCCAGTAGTAGTAGCACAACTAATGAAAAACTGTTTTTT. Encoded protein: CASSSSTTNEKLFF.

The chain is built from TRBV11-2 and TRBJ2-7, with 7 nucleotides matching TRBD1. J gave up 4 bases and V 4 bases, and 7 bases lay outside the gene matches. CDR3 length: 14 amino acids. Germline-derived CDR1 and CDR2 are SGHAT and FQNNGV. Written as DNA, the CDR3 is TGTGCCAGCAGCTCCCGACAGGGACGATACGAGCAGTACTTC. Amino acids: CASSSRQGRYEQYF.

Here the CDR3 DNA reads TGTGCCAGCAGTTACTCGCGCACAGGGGGAGCTTTCTTT. Amino acids: CASSYSRTGGAFF. The chain combines TRBV6-5 with TRBJ1-1; 8 nucleotides align to TRBD1. This CDR3 is built from 13 residues. The V gene's germline CDR1 is MNHEY and CDR2 SVGAGI. V gave up 0 bases and J gave up 10 bases; unmatched junction bases: 4.

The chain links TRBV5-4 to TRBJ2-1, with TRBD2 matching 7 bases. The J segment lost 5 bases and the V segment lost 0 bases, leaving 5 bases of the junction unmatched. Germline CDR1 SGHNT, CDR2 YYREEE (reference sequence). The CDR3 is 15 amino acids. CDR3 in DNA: TGTGCCAGCAGCTTGGCAGCGGGGATCGACAATGAGCAGTTCTTC. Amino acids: CASSLAAGIDNEQFF.

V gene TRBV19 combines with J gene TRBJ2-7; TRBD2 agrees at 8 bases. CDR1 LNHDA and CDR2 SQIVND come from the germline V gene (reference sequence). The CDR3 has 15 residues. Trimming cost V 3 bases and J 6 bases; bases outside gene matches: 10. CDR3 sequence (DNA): TGTGCCAGTAGTATCGAAGCGGGAGCAAGCTCCGAGCAGTACTTC. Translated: CASSIEAGASSEQYF.

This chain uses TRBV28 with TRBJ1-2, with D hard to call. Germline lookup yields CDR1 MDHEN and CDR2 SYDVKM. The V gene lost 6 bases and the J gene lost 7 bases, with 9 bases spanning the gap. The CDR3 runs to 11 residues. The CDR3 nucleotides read TGTGCCAGCAGCCGACGGGGTGGCTACACCTTC. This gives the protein CASSRRGGYTF.

For the CDR3, the DNA is TGTGCCACCCACCGGGAGGGTAACACCGGGGAGCTGTTTTTT. Protein sequence: CATHREGNTGELFF. V is TRBV6-5 and J is TRBJ2-2, with TRBD2 matching 8 bases. CDR1 and CDR2 from the germline V gene are MNHEY and SVGAGI. J gave up 2 bases and V 10 bases, and 6 bases lay outside the gene matches. The CDR3 length is 14 residues.

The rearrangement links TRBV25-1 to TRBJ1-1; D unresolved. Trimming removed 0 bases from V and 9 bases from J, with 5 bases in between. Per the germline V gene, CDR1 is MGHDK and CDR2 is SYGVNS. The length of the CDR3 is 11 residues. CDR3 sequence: CASSEYYKAFF. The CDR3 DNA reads TGTGCCAGCAGTGAATATTATAAAGCTTTCTTT.

CDR3 loop: CASQGGLAPNQPQHF. The CDR3 DNA reads as TGTGCCAGCCAAGGCGGGCTAGCCCCCAATCAGCCCCAGCATTTT. The gene calls are TRBV6-1 and TRBJ1-5; D not resolved. The CDR3 runs to 15 residues. V was pared by 8 bases and J by 3 bases, with 17 bases between. Germline CDR1 and CDR2: MNHNS and SASEGT.

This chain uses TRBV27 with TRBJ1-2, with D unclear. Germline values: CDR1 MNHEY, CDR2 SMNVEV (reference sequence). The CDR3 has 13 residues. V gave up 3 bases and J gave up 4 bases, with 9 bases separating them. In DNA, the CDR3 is TGTGCCAGCAGTTTCAGAGGGCCCTATGGCTACACCTTC. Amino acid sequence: CASSFRGPYGYTF.

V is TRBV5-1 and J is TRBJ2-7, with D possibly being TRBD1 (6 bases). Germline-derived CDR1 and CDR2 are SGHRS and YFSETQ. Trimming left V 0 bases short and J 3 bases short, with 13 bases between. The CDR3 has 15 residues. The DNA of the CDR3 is TGCGCCAGCAGCTTGGCCTCGGGCAGGGGCTACGAGCAGTACTTC. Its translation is CASSLASGRGYEQYF.

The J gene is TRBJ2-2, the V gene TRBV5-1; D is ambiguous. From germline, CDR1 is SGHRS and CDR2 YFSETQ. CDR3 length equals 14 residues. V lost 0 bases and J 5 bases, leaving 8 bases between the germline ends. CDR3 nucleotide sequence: TGCGCCAGCAGCTTGGGGGCAGAGACCGGGGAGCTGTTTTTT. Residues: CASSLGAETGELFF.